The rows below give T cell receptor beta chains drawn from one sample of a study of blood T cell repertoires in COVID-19. Only in-frame clones appear in the TCRdb table, and some are missing; sequencing was by immunoSEQ multiplex PCR. The sample holds some 19,000 clones, 70% to 90% seen once. The sample comprised peripheral blood. The receptors shown here come from a man older than 75 with acute or convalescent COVID-19. The CDR3 runs from the conserved cysteine through the conserved F or W. The D gene is left open where the match is weak. Clone size is stated in some rows and not others, as once, few, many or a class when expanded.

TRBV5-1	15	TRBJ2-7	TRBD1	.	TGCGCCAGCAGCTTAACCGGGACAGCCGACTACGAGCAGTACTTC	CASSLTGTADYEQYF
TRBV28	15	TRBJ1-6	TRBD1	.	TGTGCCAGCAGAGCCCGGGACAGGTTTAATTCACCCCTCCACTTT	CASRARDRFNSPLHF
TRBV30	15	TRBJ1-1	TRBD1	.	TGTGCCTGGAGTGTACGGACAGGATTGAACACTGAAGCTTTCTTT	CAWSVRTGLNTEAFF
TRBV3-1/TRBV3-2	14	TRBJ1-5	.	.	TGTGCCAGCAGCCAATCCGCGCGGGTCCAGCCCCAGCATTTT	CASSQSARVQPQHF
TRBV11-2	15	TRBJ2-7	.	medium-sized	TGTGCCAGCAGCTTCTTACAGGGCGGGAGTCACGAGCAGTACTTC	CASSFLQGGSHEQYF
TRBV15	15	TRBJ1-4	.	.	TGTGCCACCAGCGCCCAACAGGTCCTTAATGAAAAACTGTTTTTT	CATSAQQVLNEKLFF
TRBV6-1	12	TRBJ2-3	.	once	TGTGCCAGCAGTGAAAGGAGGGATACGCAGTATTTT	CASSERRDTQYF
TRBV11-2	14	TRBJ2-7	TRBD1	.	TGTGCCAGCAGCATCCGACAGGGGAACTACGAGCAGTACTTC	CASSIRQGNYEQYF
TRBV11-2	15	TRBJ2-3	.	.	TGTGCCAGCAGCTTAGTTGCGGCGGGGTGGGATACGCAGTATTTT	CASSLVAAGWDTQYF
TRBV5-1	16	TRBJ2-2	TRBD1	.	TGCGCCAGCAGCTGGGAGGGGACAGGGCGGACCGGGGAGCTGTTTTTT	CASSWEGTGRTGELFF
TRBV7-7	18	TRBJ2-2	TRBD2	.	TGTGCTAGCAGCTTAGCCGGGGCTAGCGGGGGGAACACCGGGGAGCTGTTTTTT	CASSLAGASGGNTGELFF
TRBV7-3	15	TRBJ2-6	.	.	TGTGCCAGCAGCTTAGCGGCATCTGGGGCCAACGTCCTGACTTTC	CASSLAASGANVLTF
TRBV7-3	13	TRBJ1-2	.	.	TGTGCCAGCAGCTTAGACGGGAGGGATGGCTACACCTTC	CASSLDGRDGYTF
TRBV2	16	TRBJ2-1	TRBD2	.	TGTGCCAGCACTTTGAATGGTCTAGCGGGGGGGCCTGAGCAGTTCTTC	CASTLNGLAGGPEQFF
TRBV11-2	15	TRBJ1-1	TRBD1	.	TGTGCCAGCAGCTCCCTGACAGGGATACTCACTGAAGCTTTCTTT	CASSSLTGILTEAFF
TRBV2	17	TRBJ2-1	TRBD2	.	TGTGCCAGCAGCTGGACTAGCGGGGTGGGCTCCTACAATGAGCAGTTCTTC	CASSWTSGVGSYNEQFF
TRBV6-5	13	TRBJ1-1	TRBD1	.	TGTGCCACCTTACGGGACAGAAGAACTGAAGCTTTCTTT	CATLRDRRTEAFF
TRBV20-1	14	TRBJ1-2	.	.	TGCAGTGCTAGTAATCCGGGGGGCGCGGAAGGCTACACCTTC	CSASNPGGAEGYTF
TRBV5-1	17	TRBJ2-2	TRBD2	few	TGCGCCAGCAGCCCGGGACTAGCGGGGGGGCTCACCGGGGAGCTGTTTTTT	CASSPGLAGGLTGELFF
TRBV9	15	TRBJ2-1	.	once	TGTGCCAGCAGCGCTCAAAACAGGGGAGGCAATGAGCAGTTCTTC	CASSAQNRGGNEQFF
TRBV6-2/TRBV6-3	17	TRBJ2-1	TRBD2	.	TGTGCCAGCAGTTACGGGCTAGCGGGGGGGCGCCGCAATGAGCAGTTCTTC	CASSYGLAGGRRNEQFF
TRBV4-3	19	TRBJ2-3	TRBD1	.	TGCGCCAGCAGCCGGGGACAGGGGTTGAGGAGGTCTAGCACAGATACGCAGTATTTT	CASSRGQGLRRSSTDTQYF
TRBV4-2	16	TRBJ1-3	.	.	TGTGCCAGCAGCCCTCAACCAACAGTCTCTGGAAACACCATATATTTT	CASSPQPTVSGNTIYF
TRBV5-1	15	TRBJ1-4	.	.	TGCGCCAGCAGCCCGTTGGGCAGGGTAAATGAAAAACTGTTTTTT	CASSPLGRVNEKLFF
TRBV6-1	15	TRBJ2-3	.	.	TGTGCCAGCAGTGAAACAAGGGGAAACACAGATACGCAGTATTTT	CASSETRGNTDTQYF
TRBV27	14	TRBJ2-1	.	.	TGTGCCAGCAGTTATTTATCCGTGGACTATGAGCAGTTCTTC	CASSYLSVDYEQFF
TRBV28	14	TRBJ1-2	.	.	TGTGCCAGCAGGAGTCAAACTAGAAACTATGGCTACACCTTC	CASRSQTRNYGYTF
TRBV5-1	13	TRBJ2-7	.	.	TGCGCCAGCGGCAGGGATCCTATATACGAGCAGTACTTC	CASGRDPIYEQYF
TRBV19	14	TRBJ1-2	TRBD1	.	TGTGCCAGTAGTACGACAGGGCCGGGTCGCGGCTACACCTTC	CASSTTGPGRGYTF
TRBV30	13	TRBJ1-4	.	.	TGTGCCTGGAGTAAGGAGAGGGGGGAAAAACTGTTTTTT	CAWSKERGEKLFF
TRBV20-1	15	TRBJ2-2	.	.	TGCAGTGCTAGTTTAGGGACTCATGCGACCGGGGAGCTGTTTTTT	CSASLGTHATGELFF
TRBV6-5	16	TRBJ1-1	.	.	TGTGCCAGCAGTTATTGGTATAGACAGGCTGTGTCTGAAGCTTTCTTT	CASSYWYRQAVSEAFF
TRBV15	15	TRBJ2-5	.	.	TGTGCCACCAGCAGAGATCAGGCAGGGTCAGAGACCCAGTACTTC	CATSRDQAGSETQYF
TRBV5-1	16	TRBJ2-1	TRBD2	.	TGCGCCAGCAGCCTAACTCAGCGGGGGGCGTACAATGAGCAGTTCTTC	CASSLTQRGAYNEQFF
TRBV14	14	TRBJ2-7	.	.	TGTGCCAGCAGTCGACAGCGTTTAATTGACGAGCAGTACTTC	CASSRQRLIDEQYF
TRBV7-2	13	TRBJ2-5	.	few	TGTGCCAGCAGCTTATCTAGCGTAGAGACCCAGTACTTC	CASSLSSVETQYF
TRBV29-1	11	TRBJ2-7	.	.	TGCAGCGTTTCGGGGGTCTACGAGCAGTACTTC	CSVSGVYEQYF
TRBV7-2	16	TRBJ2-2	.	.	TGTGCCAGCAGCTTAGCCGCCGGGGTAGGCACCGGGGAGCTGTTTTTT	CASSLAAGVGTGELFF
TRBV19	18	TRBJ1-5	TRBD1	.	TGTGCCAGTAGTACTGGGATCGGGACAGGGCACGTCAATCAGCCCCAGCATTTT	CASSTGIGTGHVNQPQHF
TRBV5-5	13	TRBJ1-1	.	.	TGTGCCAGCAGCCAACAGGGACGAACTGAAGCTTTCTTT	CASSQQGRTEAFF
TRBV5-6	18	TRBJ1-6	.	few	TGTGCCAGCAGCCTGAGTGGCGGGCGAAGCTCCTATAATTCACCCCTCCACTTT	CASSLSGGRSSYNSPLHF
TRBV7-9	16	TRBJ2-1	TRBD2	.	TGTGCCAGCAGCCTCCTCACTAGCGGGGGGGGCAATGAGCAGTTCTTC	CASSLLTSGGGNEQFF
TRBV28	14	TRBJ1-5	.	.	TGTGCCAGCAGTTCCGGGGGAGTCAATCAGCCCCAGCATTTT	CASSSGGVNQPQHF
TRBV15	15	TRBJ2-6	.	few	TGTGCCACCAGCCTTCCCAGCTCTGGGGCCAACGTCCTGACTTTC	CATSLPSSGANVLTF
TRBV9	13	TRBJ1-1	.	.	TGTGCCAGCAGCGTAGAAGGGGGGGCTGAAGCTTTCTTT	CASSVEGGAEAFF
TRBV9	17	TRBJ2-1	TRBD2	.	TGTGCCAGCAGCGTAGGGCCCGGGCAGCGGGGTTACAATGAGCAGTTCTTC	CASSVGPGQRGYNEQFF
TRBV7-2	15	TRBJ2-3	.	.	TGTGCCAGCTCTACGGGGGGCAGTACGACAGATACGCAGTATTTT	CASSTGGSTTDTQYF
TRBV7-8	16	TRBJ2-5	TRBD2	.	TGTGCCAGCAGCTTAAGGGGGACTAGCGGAAAAGAGACCCAGTACTTC	CASSLRGTSGKETQYF
TRBV2	14	TRBJ1-5	.	.	TGTGCCAGCAGTGCCGCCACAGGGACTCAGCCCCAGCATTTT	CASSAATGTQPQHF
TRBV18	14	TRBJ2-5	.	.	TGTGCCAGCTCACCCGGTATAGCCCAAGAGACCCAGTACTTC	CASSPGIAQETQYF
TRBV4-3	18	TRBJ2-7	TRBD1	.	TGCGCCAGCAGCCAAGATCTAGGGACAGGTGAGCTCTCCTACGAGCAGTACTTC	CASSQDLGTGELSYEQYF
TRBV4-3	16	TRBJ1-1	TRBD1	.	TGCGCCAGCAGCCAAGAAAGGCCAGGGGGAGCCACTGAAGCTTTCTTT	CASSQERPGGATEAFF